The sequence of this T cell receptor beta chain was determined in a study of T cells in Graves' hyperthyroidism and ophthalmopathy. The patients, who ranged from 18 to 65 in age, presented with newly diagnosed hyperthyroidism lasting under 2 months. The diagnoses drew upon clinical symptoms, serum thyroxine and TRAb, thyroid ultrasound and orbital computed tomography. TCR beta CDR3 region amplification was performed from RNA transcripts. HTBI primers were used for first-round RT-PCR of the TCR CDR3. In TCRdb, the multiplex PCR reads were re-called with MiXCR into one record per CDR3 protein. The top ten hold approximately 20% of the sample, which has around 580,000 distinct CDR3 sequences, over 15% seen once. This clonotype has ten or more counts. The CDR3 contains 16 residues. Looked up from germline, CDR1 is SGHTA and CDR2 is FQGNSA. V lost 0 bases, J lost 2 bases, and 14 bases lay in between.

The J gene is TRBJ2-7, the V gene TRBV7-2; D is perhaps TRBD2 (6 bases). The sequencing sample was made of blood. This sequence was found in a woman aged 18-29 years with Graves' hyperthyroidism. The CDR3 bases are TGTGCCAGCAGCTTAGCGCGTGGGACTCTAACCTACGAGCAGTACTTC. Its protein product is CASSLARGTLTYEQYF.